This T cell receptor (beta chain) comes out of a study of vaccination and CD4 T cells after COVID-19. For the study at large: Convalescent individuals numbered four females and six males, two being Hispanic. Overlapping spike peptides served as the stimulus for the cells. These peptides came from SARS-CoV-2 and from the common cold coronaviruses HCoV-NL63, HCoV-OC43 and HCoV-229E.

Concerning this clonotype: Its target is not known.

The assay that was used to sequence DNA from cultured CD4+ T cells was the Oncomine TCR Beta short-read assay. TCRdb passed the PCR reads through MiXCR, listing each CDR3 protein once. The table lists over 10,000 distinct CDR3 sequences, around 77% of them singletons. Described treatment: roughly 10-day PBMC culture with coronavirus spike peptide pools or control peptides (ViraFEST assay). Following expansion of antigen-specific T cells with peptide pools, ViraFEST then sequenced TCRs. The CDR3 contains 14 residues. Germline V CDR1 and CDR2: MNHEY, SMNVEV (reference sequence). V was pared by 3 bases and J by 7 bases, with 10 bases between.

The chain employs TRBV27 and TRBJ1-6; D might be TRBD1 (6 bases). Source material: CD4+ T cells from blood, cultured in vitro. This sequence was found in a human donor who had recovered from COVID-19. CDR3 residues: CASSFYRDNSPLHF. Here the CDR3 DNA reads TGTGCCAGCAGTTTCTACAGGGACAATTCACCCCTCCACTTT.